This TCR beta chain is drawn from a study of blood T cell repertoires in COVID-19. In the study overall: Material from acute and convalescent COVID-19 was sourced from the United States, Italy and Spain.

This table comes from immunoSEQ multiplex PCR, and its TCRdb copy is limited to in-frame clones, with some not included. Here the sample spans under 300,000 clones, around 83% being singletons. V was shortened by 8 bases and J by 7 bases, with 15 bases between the two germline ends. The germline V gene has CDR1 MDHEN and CDR2 SYDVKM. The CDR3 is 12 amino acids. The sequence was obtained from a woman older than 75 with acute or convalescent COVID-19. Sequencing input: peripheral blood. This chain links TRBV28 with TRBJ2-7, with D possibly matching TRBD2 (5 bases). The CDR3 nucleotides read TGTGCCAGCTCAGACGGGATTAGAGAGCAGTACTTC. It yields the protein CASSDGIREQYF. Together with reference TRBV28 and TRBJ2-7, the CDR3 gives the full variable domain: DVKVTQSSRYLVKRTGEKVFLECVQDMDHENMFWYRQDPGLGLRLIYFSYDVKMKEKGDIPEGYSVSREKKERFSLILESASTNQTSMYLCASSDGIREQYFGPGTRLTVT.